The rows below give T cell receptor beta chains drawn from one sample of a study of T-cell memory formation after mild COVID-19. TCRdb called the 5' RACE reads again in MiXCR, with one record for every CDR3 protein. The profile covers 150,000 to 200,000 distinct CDR3 sequences, with about 14% appearing a single time and around 14% taken by the ten largest. Sample: PBMCs or a T cell subset sorted from them (not recorded which). The receptors here all came from an adult woman who had mild COVID-19 (a few samples of this study predate the infection). Cell type and time point are not known. The CDR3 runs from the conserved cysteine through the conserved F or W. The order of the fields is clone size, J gene, CDR3 length, V gene, CDR3 protein. Not all rows give a size; the values are once, few, many and, for expanded clones, a class.

abundance: few
j_gene: TRBJ2-2
len: 16
v_gene: TRBV7-9
CDR3aa: CASSLTGGSHTGELFF

abundance: NA
j_gene: TRBJ2-2
len: 14
v_gene: TRBV6-4
CDR3aa: CASSGIAGVGELFF

abundance: NA
j_gene: TRBJ1-4
len: 14
v_gene: TRBV7-9
CDR3aa: CASSRSVTAEKLFF

abundance: NA
j_gene: TRBJ2-1
len: 13
v_gene: TRBV4-3
CDR3aa: CASSQDGINEQFF

abundance: few
j_gene: TRBJ2-2
len: 19
v_gene: TRBV15
CDR3aa: CATSRPMASGSGKAGELFF

abundance: NA
j_gene: TRBJ2-2
len: 16
v_gene: TRBV5-1
CDR3aa: CASSGAPAGFDGELFF

abundance: few
j_gene: TRBJ2-5
len: 16
v_gene: TRBV25-1
CDR3aa: CASSESGGGARETQYF

abundance: NA
j_gene: TRBJ2-3
len: 15
v_gene: TRBV30
CDR3aa: CAWSGGVRPTDTQYF

abundance: few
j_gene: TRBJ1-1
len: 15
v_gene: TRBV6-5
CDR3aa: CASSYSRGSHTEAFF

abundance: few
j_gene: TRBJ1-4
len: 17
v_gene: TRBV10-3
CDR3aa: CAISDVPGQGEGGKLFF

abundance: few
j_gene: TRBJ2-5
len: 13
v_gene: TRBV15
CDR3aa: CATSRDIQETQYF

abundance: few
j_gene: TRBJ2-7
len: 11
v_gene: TRBV11-2
CDR3aa: CATAGSPEQYF

abundance: NA
j_gene: TRBJ2-3
len: 16
v_gene: TRBV24-1
CDR3aa: CATSGIRDRGTDTQYF

abundance: NA
j_gene: TRBJ1-5
len: 15
v_gene: TRBV19
CDR3aa: CASTLGQGINQPQHF

abundance: once
j_gene: TRBJ2-1
len: 12
v_gene: TRBV25-1
CDR3aa: CASRSGGNEQFF

abundance: NA
j_gene: TRBJ2-1
len: 17
v_gene: TRBV12-3/TRBV12-4
CDR3aa: CASSLAVAGLSYNEQFF

abundance: few
j_gene: TRBJ2-4
len: 15
v_gene: TRBV5-4
CDR3aa: CASSPDIFAKNIQYF

abundance: NA
j_gene: TRBJ2-5
len: 12
v_gene: TRBV30
CDR3aa: CAWRRAGETQYF

abundance: many
j_gene: TRBJ2-5
len: 14
v_gene: TRBV25-1
CDR3aa: CASSVFGTSETQYF

abundance: medium-sized
j_gene: TRBJ1-2
len: 14
v_gene: TRBV7-9
CDR3aa: CASSLTGLRDGYTF

abundance: NA
j_gene: TRBJ2-1
len: 16
v_gene: TRBV19
CDR3aa: CASSSRGSTSYNEQFF

abundance: NA
j_gene: TRBJ2-5
len: 16
v_gene: TRBV5-1
CDR3aa: CASSLVGGSIQETQYF

abundance: NA
j_gene: TRBJ2-3
len: 15
v_gene: TRBV6-5
CDR3aa: CASSYEGAPRTTQYF

abundance: NA
j_gene: TRBJ2-5
len: 16
v_gene: TRBV24-1
CDR3aa: CATSDLAGTGQETQYF

abundance: NA
j_gene: TRBJ2-3
len: 15
v_gene: TRBV6-1
CDR3aa: CASSEDGTSVDTQYF

abundance: NA
j_gene: TRBJ1-2
len: 15
v_gene: TRBV5-4
CDR3aa: CASSLVGREMSGYTF

abundance: NA
j_gene: TRBJ2-7
len: 15
v_gene: TRBV4-1
CDR3aa: CASSPTPGRVYEQYF

abundance: NA
j_gene: TRBJ2-1
len: 11
v_gene: TRBV30
CDR3aa: CAHEGYNEQFF

abundance: NA
j_gene: TRBJ2-5
len: 15
v_gene: TRBV24-1
CDR3aa: CATSDLGPDRETQYF

abundance: NA
j_gene: TRBJ2-5
len: 16
v_gene: TRBV7-9
CDR3aa: CASSLGTGFRSETQYF

abundance: NA
j_gene: TRBJ2-1
len: 16
v_gene: TRBV9
CDR3aa: CASSVEESGQYNEQFF

abundance: NA
j_gene: TRBJ2-5
len: 14
v_gene: TRBV24-1
CDR3aa: CATSDWTGGETQYF

abundance: NA
j_gene: TRBJ2-1
len: 14
v_gene: TRBV18
CDR3aa: CASSPPVEYNEQFF

abundance: few
j_gene: TRBJ1-3
len: 16
v_gene: TRBV5-5
CDR3aa: CASSLWSGGTGNTIYF

abundance: few
j_gene: TRBJ1-4
len: 14
v_gene: TRBV2
CDR3aa: CASSERGAGEKLFF

abundance: NA
j_gene: TRBJ2-5
len: 15
v_gene: TRBV7-7
CDR3aa: CASSERDRGGETQYF

abundance: few
j_gene: TRBJ1-2
len: 15
v_gene: TRBV4-1
CDR3aa: CASSQDYDFRYGYTF

abundance: few
j_gene: TRBJ2-2
len: 16
v_gene: TRBV4-3
CDR3aa: CASSQVPGRRTGELFF

abundance: many
j_gene: TRBJ2-3
len: 16
v_gene: TRBV7-2
CDR3aa: CASSFSGQGAADTQYF

abundance: NA
j_gene: TRBJ2-7
len: 13
v_gene: TRBV29-1
CDR3aa: CSVVGRDRYEQYF

abundance: NA
j_gene: TRBJ2-7
len: 17
v_gene: TRBV6-5
CDR3aa: CASSYSYGLAPTYEQYF

abundance: few
j_gene: TRBJ1-6
len: 14
v_gene: TRBV5-1
CDR3aa: CASSPDSSNSPLHF

abundance: few
j_gene: TRBJ2-5
len: 15
v_gene: TRBV18
CDR3aa: CASSPPGGRQETQYF

abundance: NA
j_gene: TRBJ2-7
len: 13
v_gene: TRBV6-5
CDR3aa: CASSYSGLGEQYF

abundance: few
j_gene: TRBJ1-2
len: 13
v_gene: TRBV7-9
CDR3aa: CASSHPQGAGYTF

abundance: few
j_gene: TRBJ2-1
len: 15
v_gene: TRBV5-1
CDR3aa: CASTPSGVSYNEQFF